This TCR beta chain was documented in a study of chemoradiotherapy in HPV16-positive cancers. About the research overall: Candidate HPV-specific clones and shared TCR motifs came from a couple of HPV16-positive patients.

This CDR3 contains 11 residues. Germline V gene lookup returns CDR1 SGHAT and CDR2 FQNNGV. Trimming cost V 6 bases and J 8 bases, with 7 bases left between them. The data were produced by immunoSEQ multiplex PCR, yet TCRdb's version contains in-frame clones alone and is incomplete. The sample holds 20,000 to 25,000 clones, more than 70% seen once. The input for sequencing was blood, taken from a patient who underwent chemoradiotherapy. The origin of this receptor is a human donor with HPV-associated anogenital cancer. This chain joins TRBV11-2 and TRBJ2-2; no reliable D call. The CDR3 DNA reads as TGTGCCAGCAGACGCCTAGGGGAGCTGTTTTTT. The encoded protein is CASRRLGELFF.